The source of this TCR beta chain is a study of blood T cells in healthy people across ages. Study-level points and caveats: Percentage of naive T cells showed a strong correlation with TCR beta diversity. Among T cells, TCR beta diversity per million cells dropped roughly linearly as age rose. What prevented conclusive comparison of naive and antigen-experienced cells was that PBMCs were unsorted.

Through a sample-barcoded 5' primer and a J-beta primer mix, a second PCR was run for roughly 7 to 11 cycles. A template-switch adaptor containing 12 random nucleotides labeled each cDNA molecule. TCRdb passed the 5' RACE reads through MiXCR, listing each CDR3 protein once. Found here are hundreds of thousands of distinct CDR3 sequences, roughly 44% of them singletons; the top ten hold around 18%. V was cut by 3 bases and J by 6 bases, with 17 bases left in between. The CDR3 runs to 15 residues. Germline-derived CDR1 and CDR2 are SGHRS and YFSETQ. In its sample, this clonotype was seen once. Its target is not known.

J is TRBJ2-3 and V is TRBV5-1; D may match TRBD1 or TRBD2 (6 bases each). The sequenced material came from blood. The sequence derives from a man aged 60 to 69 in good health. Here the CDR3 DNA reads TGCGCCAGCAGCTCCACGCCCGGGGGCCCGGATACGCAGTATTTT. Residues: CASSSTPGGPDTQYF.